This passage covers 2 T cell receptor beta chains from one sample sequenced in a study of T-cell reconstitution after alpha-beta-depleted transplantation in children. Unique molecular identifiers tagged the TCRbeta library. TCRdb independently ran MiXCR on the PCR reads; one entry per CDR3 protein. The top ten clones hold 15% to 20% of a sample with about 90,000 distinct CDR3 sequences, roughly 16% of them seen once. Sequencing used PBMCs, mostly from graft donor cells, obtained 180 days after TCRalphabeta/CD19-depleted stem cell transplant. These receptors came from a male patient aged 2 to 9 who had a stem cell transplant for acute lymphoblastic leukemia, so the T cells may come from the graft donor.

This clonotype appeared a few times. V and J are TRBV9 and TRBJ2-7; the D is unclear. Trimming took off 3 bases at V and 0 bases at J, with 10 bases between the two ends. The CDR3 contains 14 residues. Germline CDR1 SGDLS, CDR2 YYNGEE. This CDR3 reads CASSASPRSYEQYF. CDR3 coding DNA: TGTGCCAGCAGCGCTTCCCCCCGCTCCTACGAGCAGTACTTC.

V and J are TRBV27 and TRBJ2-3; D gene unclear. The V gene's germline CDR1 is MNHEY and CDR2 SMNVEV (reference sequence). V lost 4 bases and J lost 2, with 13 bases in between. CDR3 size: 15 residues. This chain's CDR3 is CASSSHPDHTDTQYF. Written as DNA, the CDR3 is TGTGCCAGCAGTTCTCACCCGGACCACACAGATACGCAGTATTTT.